These 21 T cell receptor beta chains originate from one sample sequenced in a study of blood T cell repertoires in COVID-19. Sequencing used immunoSEQ multiplex PCR; TCRdb keeps in-frame clones, though not all of them. This sample has about 190,000 clones, with approximately 86% found just once. The sample was peripheral blood. The receptors were gathered from a man between 65 and 85 years old with active or convalescent COVID-19.

V gene TRBV28 combines with J gene TRBJ1-4; TRBD1 is a possible D gene (6 bases). With 6 bases removed from V and 5 bases from J, the gap between germline ends came to 25 bases. The CDR3 spans 18 residues. Per germline, CDR1 MDHEN and CDR2 SYDVKM. The CDR3 nucleotides are TGTGCCAGCAGACCCCTCCTCGGTAGGGGGAAAGGGAATGAAAAACTGTTTTTT. It specifies CASRPLLGRGKGNEKLFF.

V is TRBV2 and J is TRBJ1-6; TRBD1 agrees at 9 bases. This CDR3 has 14 residues. J gave up 10 bases and V 5 bases, and 6 bases lay outside the gene matches. Germline values: CDR1 SNHLY, CDR2 FYNNEI. As DNA, the CDR3 is TGTGCCAGCAGTAAGGACAGGGGCAGCTCACCCCTCCACTTT. This translates into CASSKDRGSSPLHF.

The V and J genes are TRBV7-9 and TRBJ1-6; D is possibly TRBD1 (6 bases). The CDR3 sequence is 16 residues long. Germline V lookup: CDR1 SEHNR, CDR2 FQNEAQ (reference sequence). V was cut by 5 bases and J by 7 bases, with 18 bases left in between. In DNA form, the CDR3 reads TGTGCCAGCAGCCCGTGGGGGCAGGGATCCAATTCACCCCTCCACTTT. It specifies CASSPWGQGSNSPLHF. The entire variable domain, with the rest obtained from reference TRBV7-9 and TRBJ1-6, is as follows: DTGVSQNPRHKITKRGQNVTFRCDPISEHNRLYWYRQTLGQGPEFLTYFQNEAQLEKSRLLSDRFSAERPKGSFSTLEIQRTEQGDSAMYLCASSPWGQGSNSPLHFGNGTRLTVT.

This clone was recorded once. J is TRBJ2-5 and V is TRBV12-5, with TRBD1 identical over 8 bases. The CDR3 totals 13 residues. V shed 5 bases, J shed 5 bases, and the junction held 4 bases outside the gene matches. Germline V CDR1 and CDR2: LGHNT, FRNRAP. The CDR3 spells CASGPGQGETQYF. CDR3 nucleotide sequence: TGTGCTAGTGGTCCCGGACAGGGTGAGACCCAGTACTTC.

The chain is built from TRBV7-2 and TRBJ2-5, with unresolved D. Germline V gene sequence: CDR1 SGHTA, CDR2 FQGNSA. The V end was cut by 1 base, the J end by 1 base, with 4 bases between. This CDR3 is 13 amino acids long. CDR3 loop: CASSLGPQETQYF. For the CDR3, the DNA is TGTGCCAGCAGCTTAGGGCCCCAAGAGACCCAGTACTTC.

V usage is TRBV5-4 and J usage is TRBJ1-2, with 7 bases aligning to TRBD1. There are 14 residues in the CDR3. Germline V gene data show CDR1 as SGHNT and CDR2 as YYREEE (reference sequence). Trimming took 4 bases from V and 5 from J; bases not matched to a gene: 8. CDR3 sequence reads: CASSKERQGYGYTF. DNA of the CDR3: TGTGCCAGCAGCAAAGAAAGACAGGGTTATGGCTACACCTTC.

Remarks on this clone: This same CDR3 is encoded by further DNA sequences in the sample. The V call is TRBV12-3 or TRBV12-4, the J call TRBJ2-7; 7 nucleotides agree with TRBD1. Trimming took 5 bases from V and 4 from J; bases not matched to a gene: 5. The CDR3 has 13 residues. The CDR3 coding sequence is TGTGCCAGCAGTACCGGGACAGTTTACGAGCAGTACTTC. This sequence encodes CASSTGTVYEQYF.

This chain uses TRBV10-3 with TRBJ1-5; 9 bases align to TRBD1. The junction had 3 bases not matched to a gene; V was cut back by 4 bases and J by 5 bases. The V gene's germline CDR1 is ENHRY and CDR2 SYGVKD. The CDR3 contains 14 residues. CDR3 sequence (DNA): TGTGCCATCAGTGCACAGGGGGCCTATCAGCCCCAGCATTTT. Its translation is CAISAQGAYQPQHF.

Only a few counts were recorded for this clone. This sequence joins TRBV28 and TRBJ1-4; TRBD1 matches 9 bases. The junction had 6 bases not matched to a gene; V was cut back by 4 bases and J by 0 bases. CDR3 length: 17 residues. The germline CDR1 and CDR2 sequences are MDHEN and SYDVKM. The CDR3 coding sequence is TGTGCCAGCAGTTCCGGGACAGGGCGGGCAACTAATGAAAAACTGTTTTTT. The encoded protein is CASSSGTGRATNEKLFF.

CDR3 nucleotide sequence: TGTGCCAGCAGTTCCCGGACTAGCGGGAGTTACGAGCAGTACTTC. Its protein is CASSSRTSGSYEQYF. The rearrangement uses TRBV27 and TRBJ2-7; 13 positions agree with TRBD2. V lost 4 bases and J lost 4; bases outside the gene matches: 4. Germline CDR1 MNHEY, CDR2 SMNVEV (reference sequence). This CDR3 region has 15 residues.

V gene TRBV24-1 combines with J gene TRBJ1-5; 9 nucleotides match TRBD1. There are 15 residues in the CDR3. Germline CDR1 KGHDR, CDR2 SFDVKD. The V segment lost 4 bases and the J segment 6 bases; nucleotides outside the gene matches: 6. CDR3 DNA sequence: TGTGCCACCAGTGAAACCACAGGGGGCAGTCAGCCCCAGCATTTT. Translated, it gives CATSETTGGSQPQHF.

This sequence joins TRBV18 and TRBJ2-5; unclear D gene. Germline loops: CDR1 KGHSH, CDR2 LQKENI. Trimming shortened V by 3 bases and J by 0 bases, and 5 bases separated the two germline ends. This CDR3 region has 13 residues. Here the CDR3 reads CASSPGYQETQYF. As DNA, the CDR3 is TGTGCCAGCTCACCCGGGTACCAAGAGACCCAGTACTTC.

For the CDR3, the DNA is TGTGCCAGCAGTCTAGCAGGAGGGGGCTTGGGCGAGCAGTACTTC. Translation: CASSLAGGGLGEQYF. The chain recombines TRBV11-2 with TRBJ2-7, with D maybe TRBD1 (7 bases). The CDR3 contains 15 residues. From germline, CDR1 is SGHAT and CDR2 FQNNGV. V gave up 6 bases and J gave up 6 bases, with 21 bases separating them.

This chain joins TRBV5-1 and TRBJ2-4; D is unresolved. The CDR3 extends over 16 amino acids. The germline V gene encodes CDR1 SGHRS and CDR2 YFSETQ. V gave up 0 bases and J gave up 3 bases, with 13 bases separating them. CDR3 region: CASSLAAAQSKNIQYF. CDR3 DNA: TGCGCCAGCAGCTTGGCTGCCGCACAGAGCAAAAACATTCAGTACTTC.

The genes are TRBV30 and TRBJ2-5, with unresolved D. V lost 4 bases, J lost 4 bases, and 19 bases lay in between. The CDR3 covers 15 residues. In germline, CDR1 is GTSNPN, CDR2 SVGIG (reference sequence). In DNA form, the CDR3 reads TGTGCCTGGACTCCGACGGGTCAGTGGAGAGAGACCCAGTACTTC. It translates to CAWTPTGQWRETQYF.

This chain joins TRBV4-3 and TRBJ2-3; a possible D gene is TRBD1 (6 bases). The CDR3 contains 15 residues. V lost 0 bases and J lost 2, with 9 bases in between. CDR1 LGHNA and CDR2 YSLEER come from the germline V gene. The CDR3 sequence: CASSQDQGNTDTQYF. DNA of the CDR3: TGCGCCAGCAGCCAAGATCAGGGGAACACAGATACGCAGTATTTT.

The rearrangement uses TRBV11-2 and TRBJ2-3; 11 nucleotides match TRBD1. The J segment lost 4 bases and the V segment lost 5 bases, leaving 5 bases of the junction unmatched. The CDR3 loop spans 15 amino acids. CDR1 and CDR2 (germline): SGHAT, FQNNGV. The CDR3 nucleotides read TGTGCCAGCAGCCCGGGACAGGGGGTTTCAGATACGCAGTATTTT. Its translation: CASSPGQGVSDTQYF. Full variable domain (remainder filled in from reference TRBV11-2 and TRBJ2-3): EAGVAQSPRYKIIEKRQSVAFWCNPISGHATLYWYQQILGQGPKLLIQFQNNGVVDDSQLPKDRFSAERLKGVDSTLKIQPAKLEDSAVYLCASSPGQGVSDTQYFGPGTRLTVL.

The chain employs TRBV28 and TRBJ1-1; D might be TRBD1 (6 bases). The CDR3 loop spans 14 amino acids. In germline, CDR1 is MDHEN, CDR2 SYDVKM. The V end was cut by 8 bases, the J end by 4 bases, with 17 bases between. CDR3 nucleotide sequence: TGTGCCAGCGGGAGGGGGGAACGGGGCACTGAAGCTTTCTTT. Amino acids: CASGRGERGTEAFF.

The chain recombines TRBV7-9 with TRBJ1-2; TRBD1 is a possible D gene (6 bases). Per germline, CDR1 SEHNR and CDR2 FQNEAQ (reference sequence). The CDR3 length is 19 residues. The V gene lost 5 bases and the J gene lost 0 bases, with 25 bases spanning the gap. The CDR3 DNA reads TGTGCCAGCAGCCCTCGAAGACCGGGACAACGAAGAGCTAACTATGGCTACACCTTC. This translates into CASSPRRPGQRRANYGYTF.

The gene calls are TRBV30 and TRBJ2-2, with D unclear. Germline CDR1 and CDR2: GTSNPN and SVGIG (reference sequence). This CDR3 region has 12 residues. The ends were cut back, 7 bases at V and 3 bases at J, with 9 bases in the middle. CDR3 nucleotide sequence: TGTGCCTACTCTGTGGACACCGGGGAGCTGTTTTTT. This sequence encodes CAYSVDTGELFF.

The chain couples TRBV5-6 to TRBJ1-2; the D gene is possibly TRBD1 (6 bases). Germline V gene sequence: CDR1 SGHDT, CDR2 YYEEEE. V lost 2 bases, J lost 5 bases, and 19 bases lay in between. The CDR3 runs to 16 residues. CDR3 protein: CASSLTNRVIGYGYTF. The CDR3 DNA reads TGTGCCAGCAGCTTAACTAACAGGGTAATCGGGTATGGCTACACCTTC. The full variable domain, with the rest looked up from reference TRBV5-6 and TRBJ1-2, is DAGVTQSPTHLIKTRGQQVTLRCSPKSGHDTVSWYQQALGQGPQFIFQYYEEEERQRGNFPDRFSGHQFPNYSSELNVNALLLGDSALYLCASSLTNRVIGYGYTFGSGTRLTVV.